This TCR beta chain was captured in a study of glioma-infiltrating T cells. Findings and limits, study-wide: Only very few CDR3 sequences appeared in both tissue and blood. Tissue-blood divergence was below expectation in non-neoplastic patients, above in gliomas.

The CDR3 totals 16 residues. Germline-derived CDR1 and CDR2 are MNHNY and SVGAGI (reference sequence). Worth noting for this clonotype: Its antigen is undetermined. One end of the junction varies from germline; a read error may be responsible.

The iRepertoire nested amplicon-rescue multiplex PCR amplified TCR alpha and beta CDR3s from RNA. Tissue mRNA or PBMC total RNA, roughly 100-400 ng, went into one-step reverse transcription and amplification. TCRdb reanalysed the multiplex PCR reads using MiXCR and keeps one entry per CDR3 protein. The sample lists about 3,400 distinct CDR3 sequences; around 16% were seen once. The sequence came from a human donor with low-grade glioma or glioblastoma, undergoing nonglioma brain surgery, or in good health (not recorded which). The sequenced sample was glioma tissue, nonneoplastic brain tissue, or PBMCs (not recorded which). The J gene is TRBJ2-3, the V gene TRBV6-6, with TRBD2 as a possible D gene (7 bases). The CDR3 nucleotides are TGCGCCAGCAGTTGCTCGGCGGGGGCTAGCACAGATACGCAGTATTTT. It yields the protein CASSCSAGASTDTQYF.